The 29 T cell receptor beta chains given below trace back to one sample, sequenced in a study of T cell responses to AZD1222 COVID-19 vaccine. Some clones are missing from TCRdb's copy, which holds only in-frame ones; the method was immunoSEQ multiplex PCR. The table records about 120,000 clones, around 90% of them present only once. The specimen was peripheral blood, collected 28 days after the second dose of the MenACWY control vaccine. Receptor source: an adult who received the MenACWY meningococcal vaccine as a control.

The genes are TRBV28 and TRBJ1-1; perhaps TRBD1 as D (5 bases). The V gene lost 7 bases and the J gene lost 6 bases, with 18 bases spanning the gap. This CDR3 has 14 amino acids. Germline lookup yields CDR1 MDHEN and CDR2 SYDVKM. CDR3 sequence: CASTQGGASAEAFF. The CDR3 DNA sequence: TGTGCCAGCACTCAAGGCGGGGCTTCGGCTGAAGCTTTCTTT.

This clone appeared a single time. Written as DNA, the CDR3 is TGCGCCAGCAGCCTCGACACATGGAACACTGAAGCTTTCTTT. Its translation is CASSLDTWNTEAFF. The gene calls are TRBV5-1 and TRBJ1-1; D ambiguous. The CDR3 totals 14 residues. CDR1 is SGHRS, CDR2 YFSETQ, per germline. V lost 4 bases and J lost 1, with 11 bases in between.

This chain links TRBV5-1 with TRBJ1-5, with D unclear. The ends were cut back, 0 bases at V and 3 bases at J, with 10 bases in the middle. The CDR3 contains 15 residues. CDR1 SGHRS and CDR2 YFSETQ come from the germline V gene. The CDR3 DNA is TGCGCCAGCAGCTTGGATGGGCCGCCCAATCAGCCCCAGCATTTT. Translation: CASSLDGPPNQPQHF.

The V gene is TRBV18, the J gene TRBJ1-6; 7 bases agree with TRBD1. J was trimmed by 8 bases and V by 4 bases; bases with no gene match: 5. CDR1 is KGHSH and CDR2 is LQKENI in the germline V gene. The CDR3 sequence is 14 residues long. CDR3 DNA sequence: TGTGCCAGCTCACAAGACAGGGCCCATTCACCCCTCCACTTT. The encoded protein is CASSQDRAHSPLHF.

The J gene is TRBJ1-2, the V gene TRBV2; a weak D match, TRBD1 (5 bases). The CDR3 has 12 residues. From germline, CDR1 is SNHLY and CDR2 FYNNEI. V lost 6 bases to trimming and J lost 7 bases, with 12 bases between them. CDR3: CASSSDSRGYTF. The CDR3 nucleotides read TGTGCCAGCAGCTCAGACAGCCGTGGCTACACCTTC.

The chain employs TRBV24-1 and TRBJ2-3; tentative D call: TRBD2 (5 bases). Germline V gives CDR1 KGHDR, CDR2 SFDVKD. Trimming took 8 bases from V and 0 from J, leaving 8 bases between them. The CDR3 consists of 13 residues. Here the CDR3 reads CATNEGSTDTQYF. In DNA, the CDR3 is TGTGCCACCAATGAGGGAAGCACAGATACGCAGTATTTT.

Only one count was recorded for this clone. The chain recombines TRBV7-2 with TRBJ1-1; no clear D gene. The CDR3 contains 15 residues. The V gene lost 0 bases and the J gene lost 0 bases, with 8 bases spanning the gap. Germline CDR1 SGHTA, CDR2 FQGNSA. The CDR3 here is CASSLAVSVNTEAFF. CDR3 bases: TGTGCCAGCAGCTTAGCTGTCTCGGTGAACACTGAAGCTTTCTTT.

The V gene is TRBV28, the J gene TRBJ1-1; TRBD1 agrees at 7 bases. Germline lookup yields CDR1 MDHEN and CDR2 SYDVKM. This CDR3 contains 14 residues. V lost 5 bases, J lost 6 bases, and 9 bases stayed unmatched. In nucleotides, the CDR3 is TGTGCCAGCAGTCCCGGGACAGTGTTGGCTGAAGCTTTCTTT. Residues: CASSPGTVLAEAFF.

The rearrangement joins TRBV21-1 to TRBJ1-5; the table calls TRBD1, which could not be checked here. TRBV21-1 is a listed pseudogene. The CDR3 is 17 residues long. The CDR3 DNA is TGTGCCAGCAGATTCCGCCGACAGGGAGAGAGCAATCAGCCCCAGCATTTT. Translating it yields CASRFRRQGESNQPQHF.

The chain is built from TRBV6-1 and TRBJ1-4, with TRBD1 identical over 7 bases. CDR3 length: 16 residues. Germline V gene lookup returns CDR1 MNHNS and CDR2 SASEGT. The J segment lost 5 bases and the V segment lost 4 bases, leaving 10 bases of the junction unmatched. The CDR3: CASSGDRRGLNEKLFF. CDR3 nucleotides: TGTGCCAGCAGTGGGGACAGACGAGGGCTGAATGAAAAACTGTTTTTT.

The chain combines TRBV6-1 with TRBJ2-7; D not certain. The CDR3 contains 14 residues. Between the trimmed V and J ends, which lost 3 bases and 0 bases, there was a span of 9 bases. CDR1 and CDR2 (germline): MNHNS, SASEGT. The CDR3 coding sequence is TGTGCCAGCAGTGAGGGTGCTAGCTCCTACGAGCAGTACTTC. Its translation is CASSEGASSYEQYF.

The V and J genes are TRBV10-1 and TRBJ1-2; D gene unclear. The length of the CDR3 is 13 residues. V shed 2 bases and J shed 3 bases, with 7 bases lying between them. The germline CDR1 and CDR2 sequences are WNHNN and SYGVQD (reference sequence). Here the CDR3 reads CASSERVYYGYTF. In nucleotides, the CDR3 is TGCGCCAGCAGTGAGAGGGTGTACTATGGCTACACCTTC.

The chain uses TRBV9 and TRBJ1-5; D might be TRBD1 (6 bases). The CDR3 consists of 15 residues. Trimming took 3 bases from V and 2 from J, leaving 12 bases between them. The germline V gene encodes CDR1 SGDLS and CDR2 YYNGEE. The CDR3 spells CASSGGATGNQPQHF. The CDR3 DNA is TGTGCCAGCAGCGGGGGGGCTACGGGCAATCAGCCCCAGCATTTT.

This chain links TRBV28 with TRBJ1-1; D gene ambiguous. V was cut by 6 bases and J by 1 base, with 15 bases left in between. The CDR3 is 15 amino acids. Germline lookup yields CDR1 MDHEN and CDR2 SYDVKM. The CDR3 region is CASRETGVTNTEAFF. In nucleotides, the CDR3 is TGTGCCAGCAGGGAGACGGGAGTAACGAACACTGAAGCTTTCTTT.

The CDR3 loop is CASSYIRGEAFF. The CDR3 DNA sequence: TGTGCCAGCAGTTACATCCGGGGTGAAGCTTTCTTT. V usage is TRBV6-2 or TRBV6-3 and J usage is TRBJ1-1; no definite D call. This CDR3 region has 12 residues. V gave up 2 bases and J gave up 7 bases, with 8 bases separating them. The germline gives CDR1 MNHEY, CDR2 SVGEGT.

This chain connects TRBV12-3 or TRBV12-4 to TRBJ2-6; D unclear. Between the trimmed V and J ends, which lost 7 bases and 4 bases, there was a span of 8 bases. The CDR3 is 13 amino acids. In DNA, the CDR3 is TGTGCCAGCAATCCTGGCGGGGCCAACGTCCTGACTTTC. Translation: CASNPGGANVLTF.

Of note for this clone: The sample contains more than one DNA sequence encoding this CDR3. This chain links TRBV12-3 or TRBV12-4 with TRBJ1-4; unclear D gene. Deletions cut 5 bases from V and 5 bases from J, with 3 bases between. This CDR3 has 11 amino acids. The CDR3 bases are TGTGCCAGCAGTATAAATGAAAAACTGTTTTTT. Amino acid sequence: CASSINEKLFF.

V usage is TRBV18 and J usage is TRBJ2-1, with 10 bases identical to TRBD2. The length of the CDR3 is 16 residues. Germline assignment: CDR1 KGHSH and CDR2 LQKENI. The ends lost 3 bases at V and 0 bases at J; junction bases unmatched: 2. The CDR3 nucleotides are TGTGCCAGCTCACCGAGGACTAGCGGCTCCTACAATGAGCAGTTCTTC. Its translation is CASSPRTSGSYNEQFF.

The genes are TRBV7-8 and TRBJ1-5, with D unclear. Germline assignment: CDR1 SGHVS and CDR2 FQNEAQ. V was clipped by 3 bases and J by 6 bases, with 6 bases between them. The CDR3 is 12 amino acids. CDR3 protein: CASSLEVQPQHF. CDR3 nucleotide sequence: TGTGCCAGCAGCTTGGAGGTTCAGCCCCAGCATTTT.

The J gene is TRBJ1-2, the V gene TRBV2; D might be TRBD1 (5 bases). The CDR3 has 16 residues. The germline V gene encodes CDR1 SNHLY and CDR2 FYNNEI. V dropped 0 bases and J dropped 4 bases, with 15 bases sitting between them. The CDR3 here is CASSEARQGGSYGYTF. The CDR3, as DNA: TGTGCCAGCAGTGAAGCGAGGCAGGGAGGGTCCTATGGCTACACCTTC.

The rearrangement links TRBV27 to TRBJ1-5; 7 nucleotides align to TRBD1. CDR3 length equals 16 residues. Germline lookup yields CDR1 MNHEY and CDR2 SMNVEV (reference sequence). Trimming took 6 bases from V and 1 from J; bases not matched to a gene: 9. In DNA form, the CDR3 reads TGTGCCAGCAGCCGGACAGGCGCTTCAAGCAATCAGCCCCAGCATTTT. Protein sequence: CASSRTGASSNQPQHF.

The chain employs TRBV29-1 and TRBJ2-7; TRBD2 might be the D (6 bases). Trimming shortened V by 3 bases and J by 6 bases, and 9 bases separated the two germline ends. Germline V gives CDR1 SQVTM, CDR2 ANQGSEA. This CDR3 is built from 11 residues. The CDR3 region has the DNA TGCAGCGTTGATCGAGCGGGCGAGCAGTACTTC. As protein: CSVDRAGEQYF.

This clone was observed at least ten times. The chain links TRBV6-5 to TRBJ2-2; D is perhaps TRBD2 (6 bases). This CDR3 has 13 residues. Looked up from germline, CDR1 is MNHEY and CDR2 is SVGAGI. Trimming pared 4 bases from V and 6 bases from J, leaving 9 bases between. CDR3 region: CASSSGEAGELFF. The DNA for the CDR3 is TGTGCCAGCAGTTCGGGGGAGGCCGGGGAGCTGTTTTTT.

V usage is TRBV27 and J usage is TRBJ2-7; 7 bases line up with TRBD1. The CDR3 has 12 amino acids. Germline lookup yields CDR1 MNHEY and CDR2 SMNVEV (reference sequence). Unmatched junction bases numbered 7, after V lost 5 bases and J lost 9 bases. The CDR3 loop reads CASSPGTVWQYF. CDR3 nucleotide sequence: TGTGCCAGCAGTCCTGGGACAGTCTGGCAGTACTTC.

The genes are TRBV18 and TRBJ1-6, with 7 nucleotides matching TRBD1. With V trimmed by 4 bases and J by 7 bases, 4 bases remained unmatched. This CDR3 is 14 amino acids long. The V gene's germline CDR1 is KGHSH and CDR2 LQKENI. As DNA, the CDR3 is TGTGCCAGCTCACTGGGGACAGACAATTCACCCCTCCACTTT. The encoded protein is CASSLGTDNSPLHF.

This chain connects TRBV6-6 to TRBJ2-3; D might be TRBD1 or TRBD2, each matching 5 bases. The CDR3 consists of 18 residues. The V gene's germline CDR1 is MNHNY and CDR2 SVGAGI (reference sequence). The V end lost 5 bases, the J end lost 0 bases, and 21 bases lay between the germline ends. The CDR3 DNA reads TGTGCCAGCAGTCGCCTCAGGGCTACCGACTATAGCACAGATACGCAGTATTTT. This codes for CASSRLRATDYSTDTQYF.

The chain recombines TRBV4-2 with TRBJ2-7; 7 bases line up with TRBD2. This CDR3 has 16 residues. With 2 bases clipped from V and 6 bases from J, the junction kept 13 bases outside the gene matches. The germline V gene has CDR1 LGHNA and CDR2 YNFKEQ. The CDR3 coding sequence is TGTGCCAGCAGCCAAAATCCTAGCGGAACCTGGCGCGAGCAGTACTTC. Encoded protein: CASSQNPSGTWREQYF.

The chain carries TRBV28 and TRBJ2-5; 9 bases map to TRBD1. The CDR3 length is 15 residues. V was pared by 3 bases and J by 2 bases, with 4 bases of the junction left unmatched. Per the germline V gene, CDR1 is MDHEN and CDR2 is SYDVKM. This CDR3 reads CASSFLGQGQETQYF. In DNA, the CDR3 is TGTGCCAGCAGTTTTCTTGGACAGGGGCAAGAGACCCAGTACTTC.

The chain recombines TRBV2 with TRBJ1-4; tentatively, D is TRBD1 (5 bases). The CDR3 loop spans 17 amino acids. With 6 bases removed from V and 4 bases from J, the gap between germline ends came to 21 bases. Germline CDR1 SNHLY, CDR2 FYNNEI. The CDR3 nucleotides read TGTGCCAGCAGGCGGGCTGAGAGGGGCCCAATTAATGAAAAACTGTTTTTT. Translation: CASRRAERGPINEKLFF.